This T cell receptor (beta chain) was sequenced for a study of molecular identifiers for immune sequencing clone quantification. General study results and limits: The study reportedly detected spiked Jurkat TCR RNA from one cell among approximately 1 million naive cells.

TCRdb reprocessed the PCR reads via MiXCR and lists one record per CDR3 protein. The table shows over 85,000 distinct CDR3 sequences, with about 35% occurring only once. With respect to this clonotype: What it recognizes is unknown.

The sequence derives from a human donor in good health. Some libraries in this study had Jurkat cell RNA spiked in. The source material was naive CD8+ T cells from blood, with Jurkat cell RNA spiked in. This sample's subset: FACS-sorted CD8+CD4-CCR7+CD45RA+ naive T cells.

The CDR3 region is CASSIGQGYPPQHF. DNA of the CDR3: TGTGCCAGTAGTATAGGACAGGGCTATCCGCCCCAGCATTTT. This chain connects TRBV19 to TRBJ1-5, with 7 positions matching TRBD1. The CDR3 is made up of 14 amino acids. CDR1 and CDR2 from the germline V gene are LNHDA and SQIVND (reference sequence). With V trimmed by 1 base and J by 9 bases, 6 bases remained unmatched. Variable domain in full (rest from reference TRBV19 and TRBJ1-5): DGGITQSPKYLFRKEGQNVTLSCEQNLNHDAMYWYRQDPGQGLRLIYYSQIVNDFQKGDIAEGYSVSREKKESFPLTVTSAQKNPTAFYLCASSIGQGYPPQHFGDGTRLSIL.